This TCR beta chain was documented in a study of immune characterization of retroperitoneal liposarcoma. The germline V gene encodes CDR1 MNHNS and CDR2 SASEGT. The CDR3 runs to 13 residues. TCRdb redid the calling of the PCR reads with MiXCR, one entry per CDR3 protein. The sample holds over 6,500 distinct CDR3 sequences; around 40% are singletons and the top ten take about 10%. By share, this clonotype counts as medium-sized. Sequenced sample: tumor tissue. This chain connects TRBV6-1 to TRBJ2-1; D gene uncertain. The DNA end favors TRBJ2-7, so the J call may be wrong. The sequence derives from a male donor with retroperitoneal liposarcoma. CDR3 in DNA: TGTGCCAGCAGAGTACATGGATACAATGAGCAGTACTTC. Amino acid sequence: CASRVHGYNEQYF.